This record looks at one TCR beta chain sequence and its context. Its antigen target is currently unknown. No much larger clonotype is one base removed from it; base qualities were not supplied. CDR1 SGDLS and CDR2 YYNGEE were looked up in the germline V gene. The trim is 5 bases for V and 5 bases for J, with a gap of 11 bases between the germline ends. The CDR3 goes from the cysteine to the phenylalanine over 12 residues. The CDR3 DNA has 36 bases and is translated from base 1. This specimen comes from a study of OX40 agonist ivuxolimab in advanced cancers. The study in broad terms: Ivuxolimab was a fully human IgG2 agonistic monoclonal antibody targeting the costimulatory receptor OX40 (CD134). Intravenous ivuxolimab was administered to patients every 2 weeks at six dose levels: 0.01, 0.1, 0.3, 1.5, 3 and 10 mg/kg. A male proportion of under 85% and a mean age of approximately 55 years, ranging from about 23 to 90, were recorded for the dose-escalation cohort. Peripheral TCRbeta sequencing aimed to test whether ivuxolimab altered TCR sequence diversity and caused clonal T-cell expansion. The paper describes the monotherapy dose-escalation part (N = 52 patients) of the phase I trial of ivuxolimab. Three dose-escalation patients achieved partial responses, one with hepatocellular carcinoma and two with cutaneous melanoma. Of the 50 to 55 patients in dose escalation, 19 had hepatocellular carcinoma, some 15 had melanoma, 9 had renal cell carcinoma and 9 had head and neck cancer. Prior anti-PD-1, anti-PD-L1 or anti-CTLA-4 therapy was permitted, and approximately 39% of dose-escalation patients had received checkpoint inhibitors.

For sequencing of the TCRbeta CDR3 region, genomic DNA was extracted from the sorted cells. The immunoSEQ Assay was used for sequencing of TCRbeta CDR3 regions. TCRdb stores this immuneACCESS table with in-frame sequences only. Part of the clones is absent; in the studies checked, under half of the shortfall reflects unresolved V genes, and no reason is known for the rest. For this sample there are some 70,000 clones; more than 75% appear just once. The ten largest clones capture roughly 0.4% of the sample. Overall study outcomes, separate from this receptor: On average, CD8+ T cells showed more expanded clones than CD4+ T cells after ivuxolimab. In the 0.1-3.0 mg/kg groups, partial responders were among the patients with the lowest normalized peripheral clonal expansion, particularly in CD8+ T cells. At doses of 0.1 to 3.0 mg/kg, clonal expansion of both CD4+ and CD8+ T cells in blood was seen between baseline and week 6. Low levels of normalized T-cell clonal expansion were also shown by some nonresponding patients. The antigen specificity of the clonally expanded peripheral T cells was not determined.

Patients with a history of autoimmune disease or receiving systemic immunosuppression were excluded from the trial. Peripheral blood for TCR sequencing was drawn from every dose cohort at baseline, at cycle 4 day 1 and at cycle 7 day 1. The samples were taken from a phase I, first-in-human, multicenter, open-label dose-escalation trial of ivuxolimab. Adults with locally advanced or metastatic melanoma, renal cell, hepatocellular, or head and neck squamous cell carcinoma were enrolled in the trial. Before TCR sequencing, CD4+ T cells and CD8+ T cells from peripheral blood were sorted into separate populations.

The sequencing here drew on CD4+ or CD8+ T cells sorted from blood, taken in a trial of the OX40 agonist ivuxolimab. The sequence derives from an adult with an advanced solid tumor such as melanoma, head and neck, liver or kidney cancer. The rearrangement combines TRBV9 with TRBJ2-7; the D gene lacks a confident call. The nucleotide sequence reads TGTGCCAGCAGTCCTGGGGTGAACGAGCAGTACTTC. Its amino acids are CASSPGVNEQYF.